The 15 T cell receptor beta chains presented below share a single source sample, sequenced in a study of T cell changes during pregnancy in multiple sclerosis. Produced via immunoSEQ multiplex PCR; TCRdb's table is partial and in-frame only. The sample carries over 65,000 clones, about 94% recorded once. This material consisted of peripheral blood, taken in the third trimester of pregnancy. These receptors were collected from a female donor with multiple sclerosis, enrolled in a pregnancy study.

The chain combines TRBV5-4 with TRBJ2-1; tentative D call: TRBD2 (5 bases). The V gene lost 3 bases and the J gene lost 1 base, with 11 bases spanning the gap. Germline V gene data show CDR1 as SGHNT and CDR2 as YYREEE (reference sequence). The CDR3 totals 15 residues. The DNA of the CDR3 is TGTGCCAGCAGCTCCCGGTCGGGGTCCTACAATGAGCAGTTCTTC. Residues: CASSSRSGSYNEQFF.

The chain couples TRBV5-1 to TRBJ2-7; tentative D call: TRBD1 (8 bases). The CDR3 contains 16 residues. Trimming left V 4 bases short and J 0 bases short, with 17 bases between. Germline V gene sequence: CDR1 SGHRS, CDR2 YFSETQ. The chain's CDR3 is CASSPIGGTGSYEQYF. In DNA, the CDR3 is TGCGCCAGCAGCCCCATCGGGGGGACAGGCTCCTACGAGCAGTACTTC.

The chain couples TRBV15 to TRBJ1-5, with no clear D. There are 16 residues in the CDR3. The V gene's germline CDR1 is LNHNV and CDR2 YYDKDF (reference sequence). V lost 2 bases, J lost 0 bases, and 11 bases lay in between. The CDR3 is CATSRPRPGSNQPQHF. In DNA, the CDR3 is TGTGCCACCAGCAGACCCCGCCCCGGTAGCAATCAGCCCCAGCATTTT. Supplemented by reference TRBV15 and TRBJ1-5, the full variable domain reads DAMVIQNPRYQVTQFGKPVTLSCSQTLNHNVMYWYQQKSSQAPKLLFHYYDKDFNNEADTPDNFQSRRPNTSFCFLDIRSPGLGDTAMYLCATSRPRPGSNQPQHFGDGTRLSIL.

J is TRBJ2-3 and V is TRBV19, with 7 positions matching TRBD1. This CDR3 comprises 15 residues. Looked up from germline, CDR1 is LNHDA and CDR2 is SQIVND (reference sequence). V dropped 5 bases and J dropped 2; count of bases not matched to a gene: 7. In DNA, the CDR3 is TGTGCCAGTAGTTCCCGGGACAGCTACACAGATACGCAGTATTTT. Protein: CASSSRDSYTDTQYF.

The chain's CDR3 is CASSLGRGETQYF. The CDR3 nucleotides read TGTGCCAGCAGCTTAGGCCGCGGGGAGACCCAGTACTTC. V usage is TRBV7-2 and J usage is TRBJ2-5, with D possibly matching TRBD2 (5 bases). Germline V gene sequence: CDR1 SGHTA, CDR2 FQGNSA. The CDR3 runs 13 residues. Deletions cut 1 base from V and 5 bases from J, with 8 bases between. The complete variable domain, with remaining parts taken from reference TRBV7-2 and TRBJ2-5, reads GAGVSQSPSNKVTEKGKDVELRCDPISGHTALYWYRQSLGQGLEFLIYFQGNSAPDKSGLPSDRFSAERTGGSVSTLTIQRTQQEDSAVYLCASSLGRGETQYFGPGTRLLVL.

The V and J genes are TRBV27 and TRBJ2-5, with 9 bases aligning to TRBD2. V was clipped by 5 bases and J by 1 base; unmatched bases: 8. The CDR3 has 16 residues. Germline CDR1 is MNHEY and CDR2 is SMNVEV (reference sequence). The CDR3 coding sequence is TGTGCCAGCAGTCTACAAGGGCGGGGGGGCCAAGAGACCCAGTACTTC. Translating it yields CASSLQGRGGQETQYF.

This sequence joins TRBV7-9 and TRBJ2-2, with 9 bases fitting TRBD1. Trimming cost V 5 bases and J 1 base; bases outside gene matches: 2. The germline V gene encodes CDR1 SEHNR and CDR2 FQNEAQ (reference sequence). The CDR3 consists of 15 residues. The CDR3 is CASSGDRENTGELFF. The CDR3 DNA reads TGTGCCAGCAGCGGGGACAGGGAGAACACCGGGGAGCTGTTTTTT.

The DNA for the CDR3 is TGTGCCAGCAGGGGGGGGGCAGACACCATCAACTATGGCTACACCTTC. Translated, it gives CASRGGADTINYGYTF. The chain links TRBV5-5 to TRBJ1-2, with D possibly TRBD1 on 6 matching bases. With 5 bases removed from V and 2 bases from J, the gap between germline ends came to 19 bases. CDR1 is SGHKS and CDR2 is YYEKEE in the germline V gene (reference sequence). The CDR3 contains 16 residues.

The V gene is TRBV7-8, the J gene TRBJ1-1; TRBD1 matches at 8 bases. The germline V gene encodes CDR1 SGHVS and CDR2 FQNEAQ. V shed 1 base, J shed 1 base, and the junction held 5 bases outside the gene matches. There are 16 residues in the CDR3. Written as DNA, the CDR3 is TGTGCCAGCAGCTTAGACTACGGGACAGGGAACACTGAAGCTTTCTTT. It translates to CASSLDYGTGNTEAFF.

This chain uses TRBV5-6 with TRBJ2-5; no firm D call. With 4 bases removed from V and 6 bases from J, the gap between germline ends came to 19 bases. The germline gives CDR1 SGHDT, CDR2 YYEEEE. The CDR3 totals 15 residues. The CDR3 loop reads CASSLARLTVKTQYF. In DNA form, the CDR3 reads TGTGCCAGCAGCCTGGCGCGACTCACGGTGAAGACCCAGTACTTC.

In this sample, this clone turned up a few times. The chain joins TRBV2 to TRBJ1-1; maybe TRBD1 (6 bases). The CDR3 extends over 15 amino acids. Trimming removed 2 bases at V and 0 bases at J, with 10 bases between. Germline V gene sequence: CDR1 SNHLY, CDR2 FYNNEI. CDR3 nucleotides: TGTGCCAGCAGTGAAACAGGGATCATGAACACTGAAGCTTTCTTT. Residues: CASSETGIMNTEAFF.

The V gene is TRBV5-8, the J gene TRBJ1-5; D not certain. The CDR3 loop spans 14 amino acids. Germline values: CDR1 SGHTS, CDR2 YDEGEE. Trimming removed 0 bases from V and 7 bases from J, with 11 bases in between. The CDR3 here is CASSLVGGGQPQHF. As DNA, the CDR3 is TGTGCCAGCAGCTTGGTAGGCGGAGGCCAGCCCCAGCATTTT.

The genes are TRBV19 and TRBJ2-7, with D uncertain. This CDR3 has 14 amino acids. V was trimmed by 3 bases and J by 4 bases, leaving 13 bases between them. In germline, CDR1 is LNHDA, CDR2 SQIVND (reference sequence). CDR3 protein: CASSIPGSQYEQYF. The CDR3 DNA reads as TGTGCCAGTAGTATCCCAGGAAGTCAATACGAGCAGTACTTC. The variable domain in full, completed from reference TRBV19 and TRBJ2-7, reads DGGITQSPKYLFRKEGQNVTLSCEQNLNHDAMYWYRQDPGQGLRLIYYSQIVNDFQKGDIAEGYSVSREKKESFPLTVTSAQKNPTAFYLCASSIPGSQYEQYFGPGTRLTVT.

In nucleotides, the CDR3 is TGTGCCAGCAGGTTGCCTGGAGATTCTGAAGCTTTCTTT. This encodes CASRLPGDSEAFF. The chain has TRBV5-4 and TRBJ1-1; D not certain. CDR3 length equals 13 residues. Trimming took off 5 bases at V and 6 bases at J, with 14 bases between the two ends. CDR1 and CDR2 from the germline V gene are SGHNT and YYREEE (reference sequence).

The CDR3 DNA reads as TGCGCCAGCAGCTTGGCCGGGGGTGAGCAGTTCTTC. It translates to CASSLAGGEQFF. The V call is TRBV5-1, the J call TRBJ2-1; TRBD2 is a possible D gene (6 bases). Trimming removed 0 bases at V and 9 bases at J, with 7 bases between. The V gene's germline CDR1 is SGHRS and CDR2 YFSETQ. CDR3 size: 12 residues.